Below, one TCR beta chain is given with its context. The target antigen is unknown. Per germline, CDR1 SGDLS and CDR2 YYNGEE. The CDR3 has 15 residues. V dropped 2 bases and J dropped 1 base, with 10 bases sitting between them. This sample was included in a study of OX40 agonist ivuxolimab in advanced cancers. Looking at the study overall: Under the entry rules, prior anti-PD-1, anti-PD-L1 or anti-CTLA-4 therapy was allowed, and roughly 43% had some.

Study-wide results and limits: Low normalized clonal expansion also occurred in some nonresponding patients.

TCRdb's copy holds only in-frame clones and misses some; the assay was immunoSEQ multiplex PCR. This table has 40,000 to 45,000 clones, 85% to 90% appearing once. Drawing of blood for sampling happened at baseline, at cycle 4 day 1, and at cycle 7 day 1. The chain has TRBV9 and TRBJ1-3; a weak D match, TRBD1 (5 bases). The origin of this receptor is an adult with an advanced solid tumor such as melanoma, head and neck, liver or kidney cancer. This specimen consisted of CD4+ or CD8+ T cells sorted from blood, obtained in a trial of the OX40 agonist ivuxolimab. CDR3 residues: CASSVSWGSGNTIYF. For the CDR3, the DNA is TGTGCCAGCAGCGTGTCGTGGGGGTCTGGAAACACCATATATTTT.